The TCR beta chain described here comes from a study of cytomegalovirus exposure and HLA in healthy donors. This clone appeared a few times. CDR1 is SGHTS and CDR2 is YDEGEE in the germline V gene. The CDR3 runs to 16 residues. The V segment lost 5 bases and the J segment 1 base; nucleotides outside the gene matches: 12. PCR primers comprised 60 Vbeta and 13 Jbeta primers. The repertoire was sequenced with immunoSEQ multiplex PCR; TCRdb's copy has only in-frame clones and lacks some. The data contain 60,000 or so clones, about 72% of them singletons. This TCR was recovered from a man in his fifties or sixties in good health and CMV-seropositive. This rearrangement joins TRBV5-8 to TRBJ2-7, with TRBD2 matching over 7 bases. The sample comprised PBMCs. CDR3: CASRHEPGGSSYEQYF. CDR3 DNA: TGTGCCAGCAGACATGAACCGGGGGGATCGTCCTACGAGCAGTACTTC.